The 27 T cell receptor beta chains below were found in one sample sequenced in a study of cytomegalovirus exposure and HLA in healthy donors. Generated by immunoSEQ multiplex PCR, the TCRdb table keeps only in-frame clones and is missing some. The table lists some 75,000 clones, approximately 96% of them singletons. Sequencing was done on a sample of PBMCs. The receptor set was obtained from a woman younger than 35 in good health and CMV-seronegative.

The chain has TRBV4-1 and TRBJ1-5; tentatively, D is TRBD1 (5 bases). This CDR3 is built from 13 residues. V was shortened by 2 bases and J by 9 bases, with 11 bases between the two germline ends. CDR1 MGHRA and CDR2 YSYEKL come from the germline V gene. The CDR3 sequence is CASSQPTGGPQHF. The CDR3 bases are TGCGCCAGCAGCCAACCAACCGGGGGGCCCCAGCATTTT.

V usage is TRBV7-2 and J usage is TRBJ2-1; 9 bases map to TRBD2. The CDR3 has 16 residues. The germline V gene has CDR1 SGHTA and CDR2 FQGNSA. With V trimmed by 1 base and J by 4 bases, 5 bases remained unmatched. CDR3 bases: TGTGCCAGCAGCTTAGTCGCGGGAGGGCCGTACAATGAGCAGTTCTTC. It codes for CASSLVAGGPYNEQFF. The whole variable domain, remainder taken from reference TRBV7-2 and TRBJ2-1, is GAGVSQSPSNKVTEKGKDVELRCDPISGHTALYWYRQSLGQGLEFLIYFQGNSAPDKSGLPSDRFSAERTGGSVSTLTIQRTQQEDSAVYLCASSLVAGGPYNEQFFGPGTRLTVL.

The chain combines TRBV5-4 with TRBJ2-3, with TRBD1 identical over 8 bases. Per the germline V gene, CDR1 is SGHNT and CDR2 is YYREEE (reference sequence). V shed 4 bases and J 2 bases; nucleotides not matched to a gene: 3. This CDR3 is built from 14 residues. For the CDR3, the DNA is TGTGCCAGCAGCCAGGACAGGGACACAGATACGCAGTATTTT. Amino acid sequence: CASSQDRDTDTQYF.

The rearrangement joins TRBV11-3 to TRBJ2-1, with 12 bases aligning to TRBD2. Germline V gives CDR1 SGHNT, CDR2 YENEEA. V was pared by 4 bases and J by 6 bases, with 7 bases of the junction left unmatched. The length of the CDR3 is 16 residues. DNA for the CDR3: TGTGCCAGCAGCTCCGGTCTAGCGGGAGGGGCCAATGAGCAGTTCTTC. Translated: CASSSGLAGGANEQFF.

The genes are TRBV5-8 and TRBJ1-1; 7 nucleotides line up with TRBD1. Per the germline V gene, CDR1 is SGHTS and CDR2 is YDEGEE. V dropped 4 bases and J dropped 0; count of bases not matched to a gene: 3. The CDR3 spans 14 residues. CDR3 in amino acids: CASSKGQMNTEAFF. The CDR3 DNA reads as TGTGCCAGCAGCAAGGGACAGATGAACACTGAAGCTTTCTTT.

The chain carries TRBV19 and TRBJ2-7, with TRBD1 matching 7 bases. V gave up 6 bases and J gave up 4 bases; unmatched junction bases: 3. Germline V gives CDR1 LNHDA, CDR2 SQIVND (reference sequence). The CDR3 is 12 residues long. The CDR3: CASSGQEYEQYF. The CDR3 nucleotides are TGTGCCAGTAGCGGACAGGAGTACGAGCAGTACTTC.

The rearrangement joins TRBV18 to TRBJ1-1; TRBD1 is a possible D gene (5 bases). The CDR3 covers 12 residues. V was trimmed by 10 bases and J by 4 bases, leaving 13 bases between them. Germline V CDR1 and CDR2: KGHSH, LQKENI. CDR3 sequence: CATSTAATEAFF. For the CDR3, the DNA is TGTGCCACCTCGACAGCAGCCACTGAAGCTTTCTTT.

This clone was seen only once. This chain links TRBV10-2 with TRBJ2-1, with D perhaps TRBD2 (5 bases). The length of the CDR3 is 15 residues. Trimming removed 7 bases from V and 3 bases from J, with 16 bases in between. Germline loops: CDR1 WSHSY, CDR2 SAAADI. The CDR3 loop is CASIEGDVDYNEQFF. The CDR3 DNA follows: TGCGCCAGCATCGAGGGAGACGTGGACTACAATGAGCAGTTCTTC.

The gene calls are TRBV30 and TRBJ2-7, with 9 bases that match TRBD1. The CDR3 sequence is 13 residues long. Germline-derived CDR1 and CDR2 are GTSNPN and SVGIG (reference sequence). The V gene end was trimmed by 8 bases and the J gene end by 4 bases; junction bases not matched to a gene: 9. CDR3 nucleotide sequence: TGTGCCCGGGACAGGGTCGGTACATACGAGCAGTACTTC. This translates into CARDRVGTYEQYF.

CDR3 DNA sequence: TGTGCCAGTAATTACAGGGGAATTCAGCCCCAGCATTTT. Protein sequence: CASNYRGIQPQHF. This chain connects TRBV19 to TRBJ1-5, with TRBD1 matching 7 bases. The CDR3 is made up of 13 amino acids. V dropped 7 bases and J dropped 6; count of bases not matched to a gene: 6. Germline values: CDR1 LNHDA, CDR2 SQIVND (reference sequence).

The genes are TRBV6-1 and TRBJ1-3; D gene ambiguous. V lost 8 bases, J lost 3 bases, and 11 bases lay in between. Germline lookup yields CDR1 MNHNS and CDR2 SASEGT. This CDR3 is built from 13 residues. The CDR3 DNA reads as TGTGCCAGCGGCGGCAGTGTTGGAAACACCATATATTTT. Amino acid sequence: CASGGSVGNTIYF.

The chain is built from TRBV5-1 and TRBJ2-5; 14 bases agree with TRBD2. CDR1 SGHRS and CDR2 YFSETQ come from the germline V gene. Trimming removed 4 bases from V and 5 bases from J; junction bases left unmatched: 7. The length of the CDR3 is 16 residues. CDR3 DNA sequence: TGCGCCAGCAGCGAGGGGACTAGCGGGAGCGGGGAGACCCAGTACTTC. This sequence encodes CASSEGTSGSGETQYF.

J is TRBJ2-7 and V is TRBV7-6; TRBD1 is a possible D gene (6 bases). CDR3 length: 14 amino acids. CDR1 SGHVS and CDR2 FNYEAQ come from the germline V gene. With 5 bases removed from V and 0 bases from J, the gap between germline ends came to 11 bases. The CDR3 reads CASSPRTDSYEQYF. In DNA, the CDR3 is TGTGCCAGCAGCCCCCGGACAGACTCCTACGAGCAGTACTTC.

The chain carries TRBV7-9 and TRBJ1-6, with 10 bases lining up with TRBD1. The CDR3 consists of 18 residues. CDR1 and CDR2 (germline): SEHNR, FQNEAQ (reference sequence). The trim removed 5 bases at V and 10 bases at J, leaving 17 bases unmatched. The CDR3, as DNA: TGTGCCAGCAGCGTAAGGGACAGGGGAAGTGGAAAAGAATCACCCCTCCACTTT. Encoded protein: CASSVRDRGSGKESPLHF.

This sequence joins TRBV7-9 and TRBJ1-1; the D gene is possibly TRBD1 (5 bases). This CDR3 is built from 15 residues. The V gene lost 5 bases and the J gene lost 1 base, with 14 bases spanning the gap. Germline lookup yields CDR1 SEHNR and CDR2 FQNEAQ (reference sequence). The CDR3 DNA follows: TGTGCCAGCAGCCTTATGGGGCTTGAGAACACTGAAGCTTTCTTT. Encoded protein: CASSLMGLENTEAFF.

The chain employs TRBV6-5 and TRBJ2-3; D is possibly TRBD1 (6 bases). The ends were cut back, 8 bases at V and 1 base at J, with 10 bases in the middle. Per the germline V gene, CDR1 is MNHEY and CDR2 is SVGAGI. The CDR3 is 13 residues long. DNA of the CDR3: TGTGCCAGCCAGGGGACGGGCACAGATACGCAGTATTTT. It yields the protein CASQGTGTDTQYF.

The chain couples TRBV29-1 to TRBJ2-3, with no clear D. The CDR3 loop spans 13 amino acids. The germline V gene encodes CDR1 SQVTM and CDR2 ANQGSEA. Trimming left V 6 bases short and J 2 bases short, with 12 bases between. DNA for the CDR3: TGCAGCGTCGCAGGCCCGGACACAGATACGCAGTATTTT. It translates to CSVAGPDTDTQYF.

The chain combines TRBV30 with TRBJ2-7, with D possibly matching TRBD1 (6 bases). The CDR3 is 13 amino acids. V was shortened by 4 bases and J by 6 bases, with 16 bases between the two germline ends. Germline loops: CDR1 GTSNPN, CDR2 SVGIG (reference sequence). CDR3 in amino acids: CAWIIPRGAEQYF. In nucleotides, the CDR3 is TGTGCCTGGATAATACCCAGGGGTGCCGAGCAGTACTTC.

This sequence joins TRBV5-4 and TRBJ2-4; D unclear. Germline V gene lookup returns CDR1 SGHNT and CDR2 YYREEE (reference sequence). The CDR3 totals 16 residues. Trimming removed 0 bases at V and 1 base at J, with 11 bases between. The CDR3 bases are TGTGCCAGCAGCTTGGGAGGCCCTTTTGCCAAAAACATTCAGTACTTC. Protein sequence: CASSLGGPFAKNIQYF.

The V gene is TRBV7-9, the J gene TRBJ1-1, with D perhaps TRBD1 (6 bases). The length of the CDR3 is 13 residues. Between the trimmed V and J ends, which lost 7 bases and 11 bases, there was a span of 20 bases. Per the germline V gene, CDR1 is SEHNR and CDR2 is FQNEAQ (reference sequence). CDR3 in DNA: TGTGCCAGCAAATCTCAGGCAGGGGAAGACGCTTTCTTT. As protein: CASKSQAGEDAFF.

There are a few counts of this clone. The J gene is TRBJ2-7, the V gene TRBV11-2, with 8 bases aligning to TRBD2. The CDR3 length is 11 residues. CDR1 is SGHAT and CDR2 is FQNNGV in the germline V gene. The CDR3 protein is CASSPSGRVQV. The CDR3 region has the DNA TGTGCCAGCAGCCCCTCCGGGAGGGTCCAAGTC.

The rearrangement links TRBV15 to TRBJ2-3; maybe TRBD2 (7 bases). Germline V gene sequence: CDR1 LNHNV, CDR2 YYDKDF (reference sequence). The CDR3 sequence is 13 residues long. Trimming cost V 8 bases and J 4 bases, with 13 bases left between them. The CDR3 loop reads CATGRGGSDTQYF. The CDR3 nucleotides read TGTGCCACCGGGAGGGGGGGCTCAGATACGCAGTATTTT. Complete variable domain (other parts from reference TRBV15 and TRBJ2-3): DAMVIQNPRYQVTQFGKPVTLSCSQTLNHNVMYWYQQKSSQAPKLLFHYYDKDFNNEADTPDNFQSRRPNTSFCFLDIRSPGLGDTAMYLCATGRGGSDTQYFGPGTRLTVL.

This chain uses TRBV10-3 with TRBJ1-3; no firm D call. CDR1 ENHRY and CDR2 SYGVKD come from the germline V gene. The V and J ends lost 0 bases and 7 bases respectively, with 7 bases between them. The CDR3 is 13 residues long. The CDR3 region has the DNA TGTGCCATCAGTGAGTCAGGAGCGAACACCATATATTTT. Translation gives CAISESGANTIYF.

The chain combines TRBV18 with TRBJ1-5; 7 bases agree with TRBD1. The CDR3 length is 14 residues. The trim removed 3 bases at V and 6 bases at J, leaving 5 bases unmatched. Germline-derived CDR1 and CDR2 are KGHSH and LQKENI. Written as DNA, the CDR3 is TGTGCCAGCTCACCCCAGGGGGGCAGTCAGCCCCAGCATTTT. The encoded protein is CASSPQGGSQPQHF. Using reference TRBV18 and TRBJ1-5 for the parts outside the CDR3, the full variable domain is NAGVMQNPRHLVRRRGQEARLRCSPMKGHSHVYWYRQLPEEGLKFMVYLQKENIIDESGMPKERFSAEFPKEGPSILRIQQVVRGDSAAYFCASSPQGGSQPQHFGDGTRLSIL.

The V and J genes are TRBV5-1 and TRBJ2-3, with TRBD2 identical over 7 bases. The germline V gene has CDR1 SGHRS and CDR2 YFSETQ. The V segment lost 7 bases and the J segment 0 bases; nucleotides outside the gene matches: 8. CDR3 length: 15 residues. CDR3 region: CASEPFGGSTDTQYF. The CDR3 DNA follows: TGCGCCAGCGAACCTTTCGGGGGGAGCACAGATACGCAGTATTTT.

CDR3 sequence: CASKTQDSSYEQYF. Written as DNA, the CDR3 is TGTGCCAGCAAAACCCAGGATAGCTCCTACGAGCAGTACTTC. The chain uses TRBV28 and TRBJ2-7; D not certain. Trimming took off 7 bases at V and 0 bases at J, with 13 bases between the two ends. There are 14 residues in the CDR3. Germline CDR1 is MDHEN and CDR2 is SYDVKM.

CDR3 region: CALRGGYSYEQYF. The CDR3 DNA is TGTGCCTTGAGGGGGGGATACTCCTACGAGCAGTACTTC. The V and J genes are TRBV19 and TRBJ2-7, with D perhaps matching TRBD2 (7 bases). This CDR3 region has 13 residues. Trimming took off 11 bases at V and 0 bases at J, with 14 bases between the two ends. The germline V gene has CDR1 LNHDA and CDR2 SQIVND (reference sequence).